This T cell receptor beta chain was recovered during a study of T cell responses to AZD1222 COVID-19 vaccine. Study-level points and caveats: Sampling that yielded the repertoires occurred only after the peak T cell response. CD4 TCRs associated with vaccination spanned spike, dominating at 160-218 and 743-854.

Of note for this clone: Its antigen is currently unknown.

Profiling relied on immunoSEQ multiplex PCR, and the TCRdb table lists in-frame clones only, not all of them. The data hold approximately 90,000 clones, with 90% to 95% observed a single time. The CDR3 has 13 residues. With 5 bases removed from V and 4 bases from J, the gap between germline ends came to 11 bases. CDR1 is LNHDA and CDR2 is SQIVND in the germline V gene (reference sequence). Sequencing was performed on peripheral blood, taken on day 0 of AZD1222 vaccination. This chain links TRBV19 with TRBJ1-1; D possibly corresponds to TRBD1 (6 bases). The TCR comes from an adult in good health. The CDR3 loop is CASSAGASTEAFF. CDR3 nucleotide sequence: TGTGCCAGTAGTGCGGGGGCATCCACTGAAGCTTTCTTT.